The next 25 T cell receptor beta chains were all read from a single sample in a study of response to subunit inactivated influenza vaccine. MiXCR, run by TCRdb on the RT-PCR reads, gives a single entry per CDR3 protein. The sample contains about 480,000 distinct CDR3 sequences, 25% of which appear only once. This sample comprised CD4+ T cells sorted from PBMCs, obtained roughly 5 days after vaccination. All receptors come from a man aged 50 or older who received an inactivated influenza vaccine.

The CDR3 nucleotides read TGCGCCAGCAGAAGACTAGGGGAGTTAGTAGATACGCAGTATTTT. This encodes CASRRLGELVDTQYF. The chain couples TRBV10-2 to TRBJ2-3, with D tentatively TRBD2 (6 bases). With 6 bases removed from V and 5 bases from J, the gap between germline ends came to 18 bases. This CDR3 has 15 residues. Germline V CDR1 and CDR2: WSHSY, SAAADI.

This clonotype was detected a few times. The J gene is TRBJ2-7, the V gene TRBV9; D not resolved. The germline V gene has CDR1 SGDLS and CDR2 YYNGEE. CDR3 length: 14 amino acids. V was pared by 0 bases and J by 2 bases, with 9 bases between. The CDR3 coding sequence is TGTGCCAGCAGCGTAGCAGGCAGGCCCTACGAGCAGTACTTC. The encoded protein is CASSVAGRPYEQYF.

This clonotype showed up just a few times. The CDR3 sequence: CATSRGADTQYF. The CDR3 nucleotides are TGTGCCACCAGCAGAGGCGCAGATACGCAGTATTTT. The chain has TRBV15 and TRBJ2-3; D remains ambiguous. Trimming stripped 1 base from V and 4 bases from J, with 3 bases between. This CDR3 spans 12 amino acids. CDR1 and CDR2 (germline): LNHNV, YYDKDF (reference sequence).

This clonotype was seen more than once but under ten times. This rearrangement joins TRBV7-2 to TRBJ2-7, with D perhaps TRBD1 (6 bases). V lost 0 bases and J lost 6, with 18 bases in between. Germline V lookup: CDR1 SGHTA, CDR2 FQGNSA. CDR3 size: 16 residues. CDR3 in DNA: TGTGCCAGCAGCTTAGCTCTAAGGGAACAGGGCTCCGAGCAGTACTTC. It specifies CASSLALREQGSEQYF.

The CDR3 DNA reads TGCGCCAGCAGCCAAGATCCGGCAGGGCAACAGCCCCAGCATTTT. This gives the protein CASSQDPAGQQPQHF. This rearrangement joins TRBV4-3 to TRBJ1-5; weak D call: TRBD1 (5 bases). This CDR3 has 15 amino acids. With 0 bases removed from V and 7 bases from J, the gap between germline ends came to 13 bases. CDR1 and CDR2 from the germline V gene are LGHNA and YSLEER.

This sequence joins TRBV15 and TRBJ2-1; 10 nucleotides align to TRBD2. Looked up from germline, CDR1 is LNHNV and CDR2 is YYDKDF (reference sequence). CDR3 length: 12 amino acids. V shed 2 bases, J shed 13 bases, and the junction held 2 bases outside the gene matches. As DNA, the CDR3 is TGTGCCACCAGCAGACTAGCGGGAGAACAGTTCTTC. Amino acids: CATSRLAGEQFF.

This clonotype was observed many times. The chain uses TRBV20-1 and TRBJ1-1; weak D call: TRBD1 (6 bases). Trimming took off 1 base at V and 5 bases at J, with 14 bases between the two ends. CDR3 length: 14 amino acids. Germline assignment: CDR1 DFQATT and CDR2 SNEGSKA (reference sequence). The CDR3 reads CSARVGGRDTEAFF. The CDR3 DNA is TGCAGTGCTAGAGTTGGGGGGCGGGATACTGAAGCTTTCTTT.

This clonotype was counted once. The chain carries TRBV5-1 and TRBJ2-7, with a weak D call TRBD1 (5 bases). Germline CDR1 is SGHRS and CDR2 is YFSETQ. The CDR3 extends over 15 amino acids. Trimming took off 4 bases at V and 3 bases at J, with 17 bases between the two ends. CDR3 DNA: TGCGCCAGCAGCCCCAGAGCACAGGTAAACTACGAGCAGTACTTC. Its protein product is CASSPRAQVNYEQYF. Full variable domain (rest looked up from reference TRBV5-1 and TRBJ2-7): KAGVTQTPRYLIKTRGQQVTLSCSPISGHRSVSWYQQTPGQGLQFLFEYFSETQRNKGNFPGRFSGRQFSNSRSEMNVSTLELGDSALYLCASSPRAQVNYEQYFGPGTRLTVT.

A single count supports this clonotype. V is TRBV20-1 and J is TRBJ1-6; D gene unclear. Trimming took off 3 bases at V and 14 bases at J, with 11 bases between the two ends. Germline V gene lookup returns CDR1 DFQATT and CDR2 SNEGSKA (reference sequence). CDR3 length: 11 amino acids. The CDR3 loop reads CSARGRGTLHF. The CDR3 nucleotides read TGCAGTGCTAGGGGTAGAGGAACCCTCCACTTT.

Written as DNA, the CDR3 is TGTGCCAGCAGTCCTCTTCTCTCCGGGACAGGGAGACACGAGCAGTACTTC. It specifies CASSPLLSGTGRHEQYF. The chain couples TRBV6-2 or TRBV6-3 to TRBJ2-7; 9 bases map to TRBD1. V lost 5 bases and J lost 5; bases outside the gene matches: 16. From germline, CDR1 is MNHEY and CDR2 SVGEGT. The CDR3 runs 17 residues.

Only a few counts were recorded for this clonotype. The chain has TRBV12-3 or TRBV12-4 and TRBJ1-6; 7 nucleotides align to TRBD1. CDR3 length: 15 residues. V lost 5 bases to trimming and J lost 7 bases; unmatched junction nucleotides: 8. The CDR3 loop is CASSGDSLPNSPLHF. The CDR3 coding sequence is TGTGCCAGCAGTGGGGACAGTCTTCCAAATTCACCCCTCCACTTT.

The chain carries TRBV23-1 and TRBJ1-4; D remains ambiguous. TRBV23-1 carries the ORF label, with uncertain function. The V end lost 3 bases, the J end lost 7 bases, and 9 bases lay between the germline ends. CDR3 size: 13 residues. The CDR3 region has the DNA TGCGCCAGCAGTCAGGGGATTGGTGAAAAACTGTTTTTT. Its protein is CASSQGIGEKLFF.

A few counts support this clonotype. The junction shows a germline mismatch at one end, possibly a read error. This chain connects TRBV20-1 to TRBJ1-5; D remains ambiguous. Germline assignment: CDR1 DFQATT and CDR2 SNEGSKA (reference sequence). The CDR3 covers 17 residues. The CDR3 sequence is CCARDPLSGNSNQPQHF. The CDR3, as DNA: TGCTGTGCTAGAGACCCCCTTTCGGGGAATAGCAATCAGCCCCAGCATTTT.

The chain couples TRBV20-1 to TRBJ1-1; possibly TRBD1 for D (6 bases). V was clipped by 4 bases and J by 6 bases, with 12 bases between them. Germline V CDR1 and CDR2: DFQATT, SNEGSKA (reference sequence). The CDR3 spans 12 residues. Here the CDR3 reads CSATRGGAEAFF. The CDR3 nucleotides are TGCAGTGCTACGAGGGGGGGCGCTGAAGCTTTCTTT.

The V call is TRBV6-1, the J call TRBJ2-7; 12 positions agree with TRBD1. J was trimmed by 2 bases and V by 6 bases; bases with no gene match: 5. Germline loops: CDR1 MNHNS, CDR2 SASEGT. CDR3 length equals 15 residues. The CDR3 spells CASRRDRGLAYEQYF. DNA for the CDR3: TGTGCCAGCAGACGGGACAGGGGGCTCGCCTACGAGCAGTACTTC.

This clonotype was detected ten times or more. The chain has TRBV6-1 and TRBJ2-3, with a possible D match to TRBD1 (6 bases). CDR3 length equals 15 residues. The germline V gene has CDR1 MNHNS and CDR2 SASEGT. Deletions cut 6 bases from V and 4 bases from J, with 17 bases between. The CDR3 here is CASRDPRGMADTQYF. The CDR3 coding sequence is TGTGCCAGCAGAGATCCCAGGGGCATGGCAGATACGCAGTATTTT.

A remark on this clonotype: The germline gene is not matched at one end of the junction; a read error may be the cause. The chain uses TRBV5-1 and TRBJ2-5; no definite D call. The CDR3 consists of 12 residues. CDR1 and CDR2 (germline): SGHRS, YFSETQ. The CDR3: CASSYLQETQYF. The CDR3 nucleotides read TGTGCCAGCAGCTACCTCCAAGAGACCCAGTACTTC.

V and J are TRBV7-8 and TRBJ2-1, with 9 bases matching TRBD2. Per germline, CDR1 SGHVS and CDR2 FQNEAQ. The CDR3 consists of 16 residues. V lost 9 bases to trimming and J lost 4 bases; unmatched junction nucleotides: 13. The CDR3 here is CASINPSGIVYNEQFF. In nucleotides, the CDR3 is TGTGCCAGTATTAACCCTAGCGGGATAGTGTACAATGAGCAGTTCTTC.

V usage is TRBV9 and J usage is TRBJ2-7, with 12 bases lining up with TRBD1. With V trimmed by 4 bases and J by 7 bases, 9 bases remained unmatched. CDR1 is SGDLS, CDR2 YYNGEE, per germline. This CDR3 is 15 amino acids long. This CDR3 is CASSSGTGGLMEQYF. The CDR3 DNA follows: TGTGCCAGCAGCTCCGGGACAGGGGGCTTAATGGAGCAGTACTTC.

V gene TRBV7-9 combines with J gene TRBJ2-5; 8 nucleotides line up with TRBD2. V was pared by 2 bases and J by 7 bases, with 9 bases of the junction left unmatched. From germline, CDR1 is SEHNR and CDR2 FQNEAQ (reference sequence). The CDR3 is made up of 15 amino acids. CDR3 sequence (DNA): TGTGCCAGCAGCTTATCACTAGCGGAAGGGCTGACCCAGTACTTC. Its translation is CASSLSLAEGLTQYF. Using reference TRBV7-9 and TRBJ2-5 for the parts outside the CDR3, the full variable domain is DTGVSQNPRHKITKRGQNVTFRCDPISEHNRLYWYRQTLGQGPEFLTYFQNEAQLEKSRLLSDRFSAERPKGSFSTLEIQRTEQGDSAMYLCASSLSLAEGLTQYFGPGTRLLVL.

The rearrangement links TRBV20-1 to TRBJ2-7; TRBD2 agrees at 14 bases. Germline V gives CDR1 DFQATT, CDR2 SNEGSKA (reference sequence). The CDR3 loop spans 18 amino acids. J was trimmed by 5 bases and V by 4 bases; bases with no gene match: 16. CDR3 sequence (DNA): TGCAGTGCTAAGGGACTAGCGGGAGACCGCCCGAAATCCCACGAGCAGTACTTC. Translating it yields CSAKGLAGDRPKSHEQYF.

The chain carries TRBV7-9 and TRBJ1-3, with unresolved D. Trimming took off 6 bases at V and 0 bases at J, with 3 bases between the two ends. Germline assignment: CDR1 SEHNR and CDR2 FQNEAQ (reference sequence). The CDR3 loop spans 12 amino acids. CDR3 in DNA: TGTGCCAGCAGACGCTCTGGAAACACCATATATTTT. This gives the protein CASRRSGNTIYF.

CDR3 protein: CASSLAGTGYSRSEAFF. In DNA form, the CDR3 reads TGCGCCAGCAGCTTGGCCGGGACAGGGTACTCTCGAAGTGAAGCTTTCTTT. The chain employs TRBV5-1 and TRBJ1-1; TRBD1 matches 9 bases. Germline V gives CDR1 SGHRS, CDR2 YFSETQ. The junction had 13 bases not matched to a gene; V was cut back by 0 bases and J by 7 bases. The CDR3 is 17 amino acids.

The count of this clonotype is one. V is TRBV9 and J is TRBJ1-2, with a weak D call TRBD1 (5 bases). Germline values: CDR1 SGDLS, CDR2 YYNGEE. With 0 bases removed from V and 8 bases from J, the gap between germline ends came to 17 bases. CDR3 length equals 15 residues. CDR3 bases: TGTGCCAGCAGCGTAGCTGGGTCGGGGGATCGCGGCTACACCTTC. Its translation: CASSVAGSGDRGYTF. Complete variable domain (other parts from reference TRBV9 and TRBJ1-2): DSGVTQTPKHLITATGQRVTLRCSPRSGDLSVYWYQQSLDQGLQFLIQYYNGEERAKGNILERFSAQQFPDLHSELNLSSLELGDSALYFCASSVAGSGDRGYTFGSGTRLTVV.

The rearrangement joins TRBV7-2 to TRBJ2-7, with D unclear. The CDR3 length is 14 residues. V shed 0 bases and J shed 2 bases, with 8 bases lying between them. Germline lookup yields CDR1 SGHTA and CDR2 FQGNSA. The CDR3 is CASSLAIGTYEQYF. CDR3 in DNA: TGTGCCAGCAGCTTAGCGATAGGCACCTACGAGCAGTACTTC. Combining the CDR3 with reference TRBV7-2 and TRBJ2-7 gives the whole variable domain GAGVSQSPSNKVTEKGKDVELRCDPISGHTALYWYRQSLGQGLEFLIYFQGNSAPDKSGLPSDRFSAERTGGSVSTLTIQRTQQEDSAVYLCASSLAIGTYEQYFGPGTRLTVT.